This TCR beta chain was sequenced in a study of CD8 T cells in ankylosing spondylitis. General study results and limits: Apparently characteristic of ankylosing spondylitis blood was a TCR beta motif (under ten highly homologous variants). There were earlier reports of some motif variants in reactive arthritis synovial fluid and blood.

Concerning this clonotype: Its antigen is still unknown.

Germline CDR1 reads SGHAT; CDR2 reads FQNNGV. V lost 1 base and J lost 6, with 9 bases in between. The CDR3 is made up of 14 amino acids. Making the TCR beta libraries involved quantitative 5'-RACE with molecular barcodes. TCRdb re-derived calls from the 5' RACE reads in MiXCR, one entry per CDR3 protein. The sample comprises fewer than 550,000 distinct CDR3 sequences, about 5% of which are singletons, and under 4.5% rests with the top ten. Sequencing was performed on blood, either unsorted or a sorted T cell fraction (not recorded which). This chain links TRBV11-2 with TRBJ2-2; D is undetermined. The source of this sequence is a male donor with ankylosing spondylitis. CDR3 residues: CASSLVGHAGELFF. CDR3 coding DNA: TGTGCCAGCAGCTTAGTTGGGCACGCCGGGGAGCTGTTTTTT.